This T cell receptor (beta chain) was sequenced in a study of beta chain features in type 1 diabetes. Overall study context: The samples had approximately 110 million sorted cells examined in all.

General study findings and limits: Within each of all four CD4+ subsets, Type 1 diabetes patients had TCRB CDR3s that were moderately but significantly shorter.

Reverse transcribing all isolated RNA meant expressed TCRB transcripts were sequenced. The table came from immunoSEQ multiplex PCR; TCRdb's copy has only in-frame clones and leaves some out. Here the sample spans some 63,000 clones, just under 50% being singletons. Of note for this clone: Its antigen is currently unknown.

V lost 2 bases to trimming and J lost 4 bases, with 15 bases between them. The CDR3 has 15 amino acids. Per the germline V gene, CDR1 is SGHRS and CDR2 is YFSETQ. There was one heparinised blood draw per donor, averaging roughly 0.12 L. Material: central memory CD4+ T cells from blood. The gene calls are TRBV5-1 and TRBJ1-1; no firm D call. The TCR comes from a man younger than 40 with type 1 diabetes. CDR3 DNA sequence: TGCGCCAGCAGCTTTGACACCCTCGGGAGCACTGAAGCTTTCTTT. As protein: CASSFDTLGSTEAFF.